This T cell receptor (beta chain) was retrieved from a study of T-cell memory formation after mild COVID-19. Study findings and constraints: Confirmation of SARS-CoV-2 specificity was lacking for second-wave clones peaking day 37. Pre-infection memory held some responding clones, suggesting pre-existing cross-reactive T cells responded.

V lost 1 base to trimming and J lost 4 bases; unmatched junction nucleotides: 5. The CDR3 is 15 residues long. CDR1 is PRHDT, CDR2 FYEKMQ, per germline (reference sequence). TCRdb used MiXCR to reprocess the 5' RACE reads, holding one entry per CDR3 protein. The data contain roughly 380,000 distinct CDR3 sequences, over 25% of them singletons. There are a few counts of this clonotype. Antigen specificity is unknown. Sequenced sample: PBMCs or a T cell subset sorted from them (not recorded which). The source of this sequence is an adult woman who had mild COVID-19 (a few samples of this study predate the infection). Cell type and time point are not known. The J gene is TRBJ2-7, the V gene TRBV13; 9 nucleotides agree with TRBD2. The CDR3 coding sequence is TGTGCCAGCAGCTTAGCGACTAGCGGATTTTACGAGCAGTACTTC. Residues: CASSLATSGFYEQYF.